Here is one T cell receptor (beta chain) with its context. Its antigen is unidentified. The entry originates in a study of blood T cells in healthy people across ages. Study-level findings and limits: Underestimates were what the diversity estimates from one million T cells were considered to be. Naive T cell percentage strongly correlated with TCR beta diversity. There were more naive CD4+ cells and higher diversity in long-lived donors than in aged donors. Possibly confounding the expanded clonotype changes was the fact that donor CMV status was unknown.

Germline assignment: CDR1 MDHEN and CDR2 SYDVKM. CDR3 length: 15 residues. A second PCR, run for roughly 7 to 12 cycles, used a sample-barcoded 5' primer plus a J-beta primer mix. TCRdb used MiXCR to reprocess the 5' RACE reads, holding one entry per CDR3 protein. The sample contains almost 300,000 distinct CDR3 sequences, about 25% of which appear only once. This sequence was found in a woman in her seventies in good health. The chain is built from TRBV28 and TRBJ2-5, with 7 nucleotides matching TRBD2. The J call is doubtful: the DNA matches TRBJ2-1 better. Sequencing input: blood. CDR3 region: CASTPTGGGYNEQFF. In DNA form, the CDR3 reads TGTGCCAGCACCCCTACGGGAGGTGGATACAATGAGCAGTTCTTC.